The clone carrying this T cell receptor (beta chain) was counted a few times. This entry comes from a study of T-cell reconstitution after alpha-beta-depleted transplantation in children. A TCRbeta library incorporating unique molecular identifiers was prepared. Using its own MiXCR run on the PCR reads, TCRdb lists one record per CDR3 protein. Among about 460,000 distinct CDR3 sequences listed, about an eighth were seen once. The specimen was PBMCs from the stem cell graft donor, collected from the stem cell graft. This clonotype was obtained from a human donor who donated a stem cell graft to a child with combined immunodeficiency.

The CDR3 loop is CASSWRAGYEQYF. DNA of the CDR3: TGTGCCAGCAGTTGGAGGGCAGGCTACGAGCAGTACTTC. This rearrangement joins TRBV12-3 or TRBV12-4 to TRBJ2-7; a possible D gene is TRBD2 (6 bases). The CDR3 runs 13 residues. V shed 4 bases and J shed 3 bases, with 10 bases lying between them.